The T cell receptor beta chain under discussion was sequenced for a study of Graves' ophthalmopathy and Graves' hyperthyroidism. About the study: The collection of peripheral blood took place at initial diagnosis, before any treatment. Notes on the study in general: In blood, most expanded thyroid clonotypes above 0.001 frequency were also detected.

Amplifying from RNA transcripts, the study obtained TCR beta CDR3 regions. A first-round RT-PCR used HTBI primers, followed by a second-round multiplex PCR. TCRdb re-analysed the multiplex PCR reads in MiXCR, keeping a single row per CDR3 protein. The sample lists roughly 400,000 distinct CDR3 sequences, approximately 18% occurring once. V lost 0 bases and J lost 0, with 9 bases in between. The germline CDR1 and CDR2 sequences are MGHRA and YSYEKL. The CDR3 is made up of 16 amino acids. This clonotype was observed at least ten times. The target antigen is unknown. J is TRBJ1-3 and V is TRBV4-1; D may be TRBD1 (6 bases). Sequences were obtained from peripheral blood. This clonotype was obtained from an adult woman with stable Graves' hyperthyroidism. The DNA of the CDR3 is TGCGCCAGCAGCCAAGAGGACAGCGCCTCTGGAAACACCATATATTTT. It encodes CASSQEDSASGNTIYF.